A single sample is the source of the 21 T cell receptor delta chains below, sequenced in a study of delta chains in infants with herpesvirus infections. Reverse transcription of PBMC RNA used primers specific for the gamma and delta chains. TCRdb re-processed the RT-PCR reads using CATT. The sample holds more than 2,000 delta-chain clones, under 50% seen once. This material consisted of peripheral blood, taken at time point 4 of longitudinal follow-up. The receptors stem from a human donor who was a Ugandan infant, either HIV-exposed or HIV-unexposed (not recorded which).

The rearrangement joins TRDV2 to TRDJ2, with 10 bases fitting TRDD3. Trimming took 3 bases from V and 5 from J; bases not matched to a gene: 5. CDR1 GEAIGNYY and CDR2 EKD come from the germline V gene. This CDR3 has 15 residues. DNA for the CDR3: TGTGCCTGTGACTCCCTACTGGGGGATACAGCACAACTCTTCTTT. It specifies CACDSLLGDTAQLFF.

Worth noting for this clone: This may arise from a read error, as a much more abundant clone is one base away. J is TRDJ1 and V is TRDV2; 10 positions match TRDD3. CDR1 is GEAIGNYY and CDR2 is EKD in the germline V gene. CDR3 length: 16 amino acids. The CDR3 DNA is TGTGCCTGTGACACCGTGGAACTGGGGGATGCCGATAAACGCATCTTT. Its protein is CACDTVELGDADKRIF.

The CDR3 nucleotides are TGTGCTCTTGGGGAACTAGTGGGAGGGACTCCTCCTTCTTCGGGGTGGTACACCGATAAACTCATCTTT. As protein: CALGELVGGTPPSSGWYTDKLIF. The J gene is TRDJ1, the V gene TRDV1; maybe TRDD2 (5 bases). CDR3 length: 23 amino acids. V was pared by 0 bases and J by 0 bases, with 32 bases between. Germline CDR1 and CDR2: TSWWSYY and QGS.

V gene TRDV1 combines with J gene TRDJ1, with 9 bases fitting TRDD3. After removal of 1 base from V and 0 bases from J, the junction contained 27 bases not matched to a gene. The CDR3 sequence is 24 residues long. CDR1 is TSWWSYY and CDR2 is QGS in the germline V gene. CDR3 nucleotide sequence: TGTGCTCTTGGGGAACCAAAGTACCTTCCGGTACTGGGGGACCCCGTCCTTAACACCGATAAACTCATCTTT. It encodes CALGEPKYLPVLGDPVLNTDKLIF.

The CDR3 reads CACDPLSGTRSWDTRQMFF. In DNA, the CDR3 is TGTGCCTGTGACCCTCTATCGGGGACTCGCTCCTGGGACACCCGACAGATGTTTTTC. The chain links TRDV2 to TRDJ3; possibly TRDD3 for D (5 bases). Per germline, CDR1 GEAIGNYY and CDR2 EKD. The length of the CDR3 is 19 residues. The ends were cut back, 3 bases at V and 0 bases at J, with 17 bases in the middle.

Points on this clone: One junction end disagrees with the germline gene, perhaps due to a read error. The chain recombines TRDV2 with TRDJ1; 13 nucleotides align to TRDD3. CDR1 is GEAIGNYY and CDR2 is EKD in the germline V gene. This CDR3 comprises 20 residues. CDR3 coding DNA: TGTGCCTGTGACACCGTCCGAACTGGGGGATACGAGGTGTACACCTATAAACTCATCTTT. Its translation is CACDTVRTGGYEVYTYKLIF.

This clone was found a few times. The rearrangement uses TRDV1 and TRDJ1; 7 nucleotides line up with TRDD3. The length of the CDR3 is 15 residues. V dropped 1 base and J dropped 3; count of bases not matched to a gene: 5. Germline CDR1 and CDR2: TSWWSYY and QGS. The CDR3 region has the DNA TGTGCTCTTGGGGAACATGAGGATACGGCCGATAAACTCATCTTT. Amino acids: CALGEHEDTADKLIF.

The genes are TRDV2 and TRDJ3; 8 nucleotides match TRDD3. The germline gives CDR1 GEAIGNYY, CDR2 EKD. The V segment lost 0 bases and the J segment 0 bases; nucleotides outside the gene matches: 3. The CDR3 runs 18 residues. The CDR3 loop reads CACDTSWGSSWDTRQMFF. The CDR3 nucleotides are TGTGCCTGTGACACCTCCTGGGGGAGCTCCTGGGACACCCGACAGATGTTTTTC.

This chain connects TRDV2 to TRDJ1, with D perhaps TRDD2 or TRDD3 (6 bases each). The CDR3 consists of 21 residues. The ends were cut back, 0 bases at V and 0 bases at J, with 28 bases in the middle. Germline V CDR1 and CDR2: GEAIGNYY, EKD. The CDR3 region is CACDTVSFPAGGGRYTDKLIF. The CDR3 coding sequence is TGTGCCTGTGACACCGTTTCCTTCCCCGCGGGCGGGGGACGTTACACCGATAAACTCATCTTT.

This clone is deemed medium-sized. The chain recombines TRDV1 with TRDJ1, with TRDD3 matching 12 bases. Losses at the gene ends were 7 bases for V and 0 bases for J; bases not matched to a gene: 15. CDR1 and CDR2 (germline): TSWWSYY, QGS. The CDR3 consists of 19 residues. CDR3 coding DNA: TGTGCTCTTGTTCTCCCACCACTGGGGGATACCCTGTACACCGATAAACTCATCTTT. Translation: CALVLPPLGDTLYTDKLIF.

This clone was found a few times. This sequence joins TRDV1 and TRDJ1; weak D call: TRDD2 (9 bases). The V gene lost 2 bases and the J gene lost 7 bases, with 47 bases spanning the gap. This CDR3 is built from 25 residues. The germline CDR1 and CDR2 sequences are TSWWSYY and QGS. CDR3 protein: CALGEISPKAFLQGSLAGGVPKLIF. Written as DNA, the CDR3 is TGTGCTCTTGGGGAAATTAGCCCGAAGGCCTTCCTACAGGGGTCTCTTGCTGGGGGAGTCCCTAAACTCATCTTT.

The rearrangement uses TRDV1 and TRDJ1; the D is unclear. Germline CDR1 is TSWWSYY and CDR2 is QGS. The CDR3 totals 12 residues. With 0 bases removed from V and 10 bases from J, the gap between germline ends came to 9 bases. CDR3 DNA: TGTGCTCTTGGGGAACTGACGGGCGCACTCATCTTT. Its protein is CALGELTGALIF.

This clone was seen only once. The rearrangement uses TRDV2 and TRDJ3; the match to TRDD3 covers 13 bases. The V gene end was trimmed by 0 bases and the J gene end by 0 bases; junction bases not matched to a gene: 7. The CDR3 length is 21 residues. Germline V gene sequence: CDR1 GEAIGNYY, CDR2 EKD. CDR3 nucleotide sequence: TGTGCCTGTGACACCGCGGACTGGGGGATACGCAGCTCCTGGGACACCCGACAGATGTTTTTC. This gives the protein CACDTADWGIRSSWDTRQMFF.

The chain has TRDV2 and TRDJ1; TRDD3 agrees at 12 bases. Germline CDR1 is GEAIGNYY and CDR2 is EKD. The CDR3 length is 18 residues. V shed 5 bases and J 5 bases; nucleotides not matched to a gene: 17. The DNA of the CDR3 is TGTGCCTGTGCCCCCCTTACTGGGGGATACTTAATGACTGATAAACTCATCTTT. This codes for CACAPLTGGYLMTDKLIF.

The chain couples TRDV2 to TRDJ3, with 7 bases that match TRDD3. The germline CDR1 and CDR2 sequences are GEAIGNYY and EKD. With V trimmed by 3 bases and J by 0 bases, 13 bases remained unmatched. The CDR3 is made up of 20 amino acids. The CDR3 is CACDGAAGGPSSWDTRQMFF. As DNA, the CDR3 is TGTGCCTGTGACGGAGCGGCTGGGGGCCCCAGCTCCTGGGACACCCGACAGATGTTTTTC.

This chain joins TRDV1 and TRDJ1; D ambiguous. Per the germline V gene, CDR1 is TSWWSYY and CDR2 is QGS. Trimming removed 1 base from V and 0 bases from J, with 15 bases in between. The CDR3 is 17 amino acids. This chain's CDR3 is CALGERTTQEYTDKLIF. Written as DNA, the CDR3 is TGTGCTCTTGGGGAACGTACTACTCAGGAGTACACCGATAAACTCATCTTT.

In its sample, this clone was seen a few times. With a much larger clone just one base away, this may be a read error. The chain is built from TRDV1 and TRDJ1; D is undetermined. CDR1 is TSWWSYY, CDR2 QGS, per germline. This CDR3 has 17 amino acids. V lost 10 bases to trimming and J lost 2 bases, with 26 bases between them. The CDR3 reads CAPARPEASGLTDKLIF. The CDR3 coding sequence is TGTGCTCCCGCCAGACCCGAAGCATCCGGCCTGACCGATAAACTCATCTTT.

CDR3: CACDTVGTGGSPPTILIF. The DNA of the CDR3 is TGTGCCTGTGACACCGTGGGTACTGGGGGATCCCCTCCCACCATACTCATCTTT. The rearrangement joins TRDV2 to TRDJ1; TRDD3 matches 10 bases. CDR1 GEAIGNYY and CDR2 EKD come from the germline V gene. The CDR3 is 18 residues long. J was trimmed by 10 bases and V by 0 bases; bases with no gene match: 19.

CDR3 residues: CASQSLRAYTDKLIF. The CDR3 DNA follows: TGTGCCTCCCAAAGCCTTCGCGCGTACACCGATAAACTCATCTTT. The chain links TRDV3 to TRDJ1; possible D gene TRDD2, 5 bases. The CDR3 contains 15 residues. The V end was cut by 4 bases, the J end by 0 bases, with 18 bases between. Germline loops: CDR1 TVYSNPD, CDR2 GDNSRS (reference sequence).

As regards this clone: This may stem from a read error, because a much larger clone lies one nucleotide away. The chain combines TRDV2 with TRDJ1; the match to TRDD3 covers 10 bases. The CDR3 sequence is 15 residues long. V shed 3 bases, J shed 12 bases, and the junction held 15 bases outside the gene matches. The germline CDR1 and CDR2 sequences are GEAIGNYY and EKD. CDR3 loop: CACDSITGGWDLIIF. DNA for the CDR3: TGTGCCTGTGACTCAATTACTGGGGGATGGGACCTGATCATCTTT.

This clone was detected a few times. This sequence joins TRDV1 and TRDJ1; 13 bases match TRDD3. The CDR3 covers 22 residues. Unmatched junction bases numbered 22, after V lost 4 bases and J lost 2 bases. CDR1 and CDR2 from the germline V gene are TSWWSYY and QGS. The CDR3 loop reads CALGGQLPSYDWGIRGTDKLIF. The CDR3 DNA is TGTGCTCTTGGGGGTCAACTTCCTTCCTACGACTGGGGGATACGGGGGACCGATAAACTCATCTTT.